This T cell receptor beta chain was identified in a study of blood T cell repertoires in COVID-19. As for the study in general: In each case, the material was cDNA or gDNA derived from T cells, B-cell-depleted T cells, or PBMCs.

This clone was observed once. Study members were between about 18 and 89 years old and lived in around 24 US regions. Clinical history as reported by participants underpinned cohort assignment. J lost 4 bases, V lost 0 bases, and 6 bases had no gene match. Germline CDR1 reads SGHRS; CDR2 reads YFSETQ. CDR3 length equals 15 residues. Per the study methods: Quantification of nucleated cells was approximated via reference gene primer amplification. Sequencing was performed with immunoSEQ multiplex PCR; in TCRdb, only in-frame clones are kept and a portion is missing. The V and J calls and clone size are taken from that table; D and trimming were inferred from the DNA. The sample records some 250,000 clones, approximately 90% being singletons.

The chain uses TRBV5-1 and TRBJ2-7; 8 bases agree with TRBD1. This TCR derives from a man in his forties who had recovered from COVID-19. Sequenced material: PBMCs or T cells enriched from blood (not recorded which). CDR3 DNA sequence: TGCGCCAGCAGCTTGGGGACAGGGCGAGTGTACGAGCAGTACTTC. Amino acid sequence: CASSLGTGRVYEQYF.